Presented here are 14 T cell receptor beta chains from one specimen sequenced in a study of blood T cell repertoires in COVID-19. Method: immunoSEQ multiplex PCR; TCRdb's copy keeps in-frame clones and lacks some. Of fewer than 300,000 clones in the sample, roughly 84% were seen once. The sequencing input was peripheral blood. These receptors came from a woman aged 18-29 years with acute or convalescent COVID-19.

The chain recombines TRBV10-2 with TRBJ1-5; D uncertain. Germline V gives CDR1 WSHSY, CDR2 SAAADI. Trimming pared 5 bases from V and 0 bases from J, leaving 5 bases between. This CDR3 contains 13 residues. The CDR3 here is CASSHYSNQPQHF. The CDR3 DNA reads TGCGCCAGCAGTCACTATAGCAATCAGCCCCAGCATTTT.

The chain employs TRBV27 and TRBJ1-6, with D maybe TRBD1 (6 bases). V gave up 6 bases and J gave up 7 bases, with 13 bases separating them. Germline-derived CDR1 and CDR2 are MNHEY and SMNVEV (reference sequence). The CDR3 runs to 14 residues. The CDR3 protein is CASSTRDNNSPLHF. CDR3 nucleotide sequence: TGTGCCAGCAGCACCCGGGACAACAATTCACCCCTCCACTTT.

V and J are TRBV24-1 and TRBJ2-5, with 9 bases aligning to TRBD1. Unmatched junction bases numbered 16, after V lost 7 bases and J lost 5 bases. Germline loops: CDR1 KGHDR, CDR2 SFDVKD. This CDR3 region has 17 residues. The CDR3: CATSHPGQGQIEETQYF. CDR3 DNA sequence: TGTGCCACCAGCCACCCGGGACAGGGACAAATTGAGGAGACCCAGTACTTC.

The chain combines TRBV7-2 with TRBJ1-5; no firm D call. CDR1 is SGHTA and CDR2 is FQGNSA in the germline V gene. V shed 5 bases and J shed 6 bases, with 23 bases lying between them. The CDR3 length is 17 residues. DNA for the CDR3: TGTGCCAGCAGCAAGGAGGTAACAGTTTGGAAACCTCAGCCCCAGCATTTT. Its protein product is CASSKEVTVWKPQPQHF. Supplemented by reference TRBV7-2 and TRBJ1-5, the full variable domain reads GAGVSQSPSNKVTEKGKDVELRCDPISGHTALYWYRQSLGQGLEFLIYFQGNSAPDKSGLPSDRFSAERTGGSVSTLTIQRTQQEDSAVYLCASSKEVTVWKPQPQHFGDGTRLSIL.

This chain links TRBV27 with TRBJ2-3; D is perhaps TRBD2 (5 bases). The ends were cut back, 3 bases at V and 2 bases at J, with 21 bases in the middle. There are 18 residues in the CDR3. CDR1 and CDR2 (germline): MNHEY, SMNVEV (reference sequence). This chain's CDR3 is CASSFSPRRQSITDTQYF. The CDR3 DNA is TGTGCCAGCAGTTTCAGCCCCAGGAGGCAAAGCATCACAGATACGCAGTATTTT.

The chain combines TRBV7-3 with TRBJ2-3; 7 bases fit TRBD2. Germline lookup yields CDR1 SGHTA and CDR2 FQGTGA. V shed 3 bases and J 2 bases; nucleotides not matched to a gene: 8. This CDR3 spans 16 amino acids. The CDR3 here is CASSFPLAGVTDTQYF. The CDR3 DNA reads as TGTGCCAGCAGCTTCCCTCTCGCGGGGGTCACAGATACGCAGTATTTT.

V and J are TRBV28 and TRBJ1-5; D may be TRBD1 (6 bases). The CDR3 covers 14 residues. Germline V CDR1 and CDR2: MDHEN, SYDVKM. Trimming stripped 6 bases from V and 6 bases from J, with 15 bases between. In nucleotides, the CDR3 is TGTGCCAGCAGAACAGGGTCGGGCGGTCAGCCCCAGCATTTT. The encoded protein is CASRTGSGGQPQHF.

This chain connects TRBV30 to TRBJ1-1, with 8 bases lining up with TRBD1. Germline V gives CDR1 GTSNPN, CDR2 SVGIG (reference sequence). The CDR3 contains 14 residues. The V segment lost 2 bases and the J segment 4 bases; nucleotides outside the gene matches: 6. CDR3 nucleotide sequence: TGTGCCTGGAGTAGTACAGGGGGTTTCACTGAAGCTTTCTTT. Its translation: CAWSSTGGFTEAFF.

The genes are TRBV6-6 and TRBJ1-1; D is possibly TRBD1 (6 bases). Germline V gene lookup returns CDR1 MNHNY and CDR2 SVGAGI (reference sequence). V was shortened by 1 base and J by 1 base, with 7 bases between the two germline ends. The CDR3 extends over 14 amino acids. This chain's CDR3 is CASSYLDRNTEAFF. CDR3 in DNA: TGTGCCAGCAGTTACTTGGACAGGAACACTGAAGCTTTCTTT.

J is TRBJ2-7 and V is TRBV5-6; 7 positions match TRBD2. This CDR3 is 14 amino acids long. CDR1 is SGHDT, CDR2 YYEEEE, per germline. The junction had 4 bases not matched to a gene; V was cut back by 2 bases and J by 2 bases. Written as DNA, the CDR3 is TGTGCCAGCAGCTTCTCGCGGGAGCCCTACGAGCAGTACTTC. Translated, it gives CASSFSREPYEQYF.

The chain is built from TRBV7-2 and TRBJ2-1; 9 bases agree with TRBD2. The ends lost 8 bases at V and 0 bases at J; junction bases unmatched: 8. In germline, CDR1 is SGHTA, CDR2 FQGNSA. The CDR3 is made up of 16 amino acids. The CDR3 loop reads CASSQAGGFSYNEQFF. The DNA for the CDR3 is TGTGCCAGCTCCCAAGCGGGGGGATTCTCCTACAATGAGCAGTTCTTC.

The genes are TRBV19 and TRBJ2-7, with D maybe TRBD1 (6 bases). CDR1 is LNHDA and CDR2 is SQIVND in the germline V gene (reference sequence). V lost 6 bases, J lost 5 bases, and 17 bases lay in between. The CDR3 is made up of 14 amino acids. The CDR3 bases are TGTGCCAGTAGCCGAGACAGGTCTCCTAACGAGCAGTACTTC. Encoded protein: CASSRDRSPNEQYF.

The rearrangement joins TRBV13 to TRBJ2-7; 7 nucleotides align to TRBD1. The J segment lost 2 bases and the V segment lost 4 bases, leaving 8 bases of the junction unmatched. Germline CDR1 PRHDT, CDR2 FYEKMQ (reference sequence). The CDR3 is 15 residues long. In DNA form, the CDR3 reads TGTGCCAGCAGCTCCGATCGGGACAGAACCTACGAGCAGTACTTC. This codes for CASSSDRDRTYEQYF.

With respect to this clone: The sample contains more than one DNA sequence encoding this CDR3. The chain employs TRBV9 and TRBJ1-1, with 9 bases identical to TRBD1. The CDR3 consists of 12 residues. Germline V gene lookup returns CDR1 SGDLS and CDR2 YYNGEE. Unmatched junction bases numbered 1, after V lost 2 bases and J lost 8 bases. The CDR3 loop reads CASSVGQGEAFF. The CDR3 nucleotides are TGTGCCAGCAGCGTGGGACAGGGCGAAGCTTTCTTT. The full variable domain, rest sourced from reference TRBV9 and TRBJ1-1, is DSGVTQTPKHLITATGQRVTLRCSPRSGDLSVYWYQQSLDQGLQFLIQYYNGEERAKGNILERFSAQQFPDLHSELNLSSLELGDSALYFCASSVGQGEAFFGQGTRLTVV.